This T cell receptor (beta chain) was sequenced during a study of control samples from healthy donors and cancer patients. The V gene lost 0 bases and the J gene lost 1 base, with 7 bases spanning the gap. Germline assignment: CDR1 SGHRS and CDR2 YFSETQ. This CDR3 contains 14 residues. The assay was immunoSEQ multiplex PCR, and TCRdb's table has in-frame clones only and misses some. The data show about 55,000 clones, around 95% seen once. The origin of this receptor is a man under 40 in good health. J is TRBJ1-1 and V is TRBV5-1; D call uncertain. Sequenced material: blood. This CDR3 is CASSLVGKNTEAFF. The CDR3 nucleotides are TGCGCCAGCAGCTTGGTGGGGAAGAACACTGAAGCTTTCTTT.